The 3 T cell receptor beta chains given below trace back to one sample, sequenced in a study of cytomegalovirus exposure and HLA in healthy donors. PCR involved 60 Vbeta and 13 Jbeta primers. Repertoires were generated with immunoSEQ multiplex PCR, while TCRdb's copy carries only in-frame clones and drops some. The sample includes over 200,000 clones, just under 70% of them seen just once. The sequenced sample consisted of PBMCs. These TCRs come from a man between 40 and 49 years old in good health and CMV-seropositive.

This clone was seen just once. The gene calls are TRBV7-9 and TRBJ2-2, with 10 positions matching TRBD2. Germline V gene lookup returns CDR1 SEHNR and CDR2 FQNEAQ (reference sequence). The V and J ends lost 5 bases and 4 bases, in that order; junction bases with no gene match: 7. The CDR3 is 16 residues long. The CDR3 sequence: CASSTPSGGSTGELFF. CDR3 in DNA: TGTGCCAGCAGCACTCCTAGCGGGGGTTCCACCGGGGAGCTGTTTTTT.

This chain connects TRBV4-2 to TRBJ2-3; maybe TRBD1 (6 bases). Germline V gene lookup returns CDR1 LGHNA and CDR2 YNFKEQ. The CDR3 is 15 residues long. V lost 1 base to trimming and J lost 0 bases, with 8 bases between them. This CDR3 is CASSQARGSTDTQYF. CDR3 nucleotide sequence: TGTGCCAGCAGCCAAGCCAGGGGAAGCACAGATACGCAGTATTTT.

This clone was counted a few times. This chain links TRBV5-4 with TRBJ2-2; 15 bases fit TRBD2. Trimming removed 6 bases from V and 5 bases from J; junction bases left unmatched: 5. CDR3 length: 16 residues. The germline V gene has CDR1 SGHNT and CDR2 YYREEE (reference sequence). The CDR3, as DNA: TGTGCCAGCACACCAGGACTAGCGGGGGGGACCGGGGAGCTGTTTTTT. Its translation: CASTPGLAGGTGELFF. The whole variable domain, filled in from reference TRBV5-4 and TRBJ2-2, reads ETGVTQSPTHLIKTRGQQVTLRCSSQSGHNTVSWYQQALGQGPQFIFQYYREEENGRGNFPPRFSGLQFPNYSSELNVNALELDDSALYLCASTPGLAGGTGELFFGEGSRLTVL.